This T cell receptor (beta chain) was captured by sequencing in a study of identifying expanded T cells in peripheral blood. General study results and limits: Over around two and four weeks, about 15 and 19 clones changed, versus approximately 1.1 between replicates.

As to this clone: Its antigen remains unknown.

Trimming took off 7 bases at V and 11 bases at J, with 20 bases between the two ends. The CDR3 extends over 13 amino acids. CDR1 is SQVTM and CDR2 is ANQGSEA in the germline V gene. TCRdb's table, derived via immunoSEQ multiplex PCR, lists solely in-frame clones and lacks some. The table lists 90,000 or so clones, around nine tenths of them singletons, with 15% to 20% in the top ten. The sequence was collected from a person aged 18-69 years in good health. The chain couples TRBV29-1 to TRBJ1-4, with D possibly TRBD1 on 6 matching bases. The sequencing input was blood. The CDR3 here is CSASPGTLGKLFF. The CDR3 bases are TGCAGCGCAAGCCCTGGGACATTGGGGAAACTGTTTTTT.